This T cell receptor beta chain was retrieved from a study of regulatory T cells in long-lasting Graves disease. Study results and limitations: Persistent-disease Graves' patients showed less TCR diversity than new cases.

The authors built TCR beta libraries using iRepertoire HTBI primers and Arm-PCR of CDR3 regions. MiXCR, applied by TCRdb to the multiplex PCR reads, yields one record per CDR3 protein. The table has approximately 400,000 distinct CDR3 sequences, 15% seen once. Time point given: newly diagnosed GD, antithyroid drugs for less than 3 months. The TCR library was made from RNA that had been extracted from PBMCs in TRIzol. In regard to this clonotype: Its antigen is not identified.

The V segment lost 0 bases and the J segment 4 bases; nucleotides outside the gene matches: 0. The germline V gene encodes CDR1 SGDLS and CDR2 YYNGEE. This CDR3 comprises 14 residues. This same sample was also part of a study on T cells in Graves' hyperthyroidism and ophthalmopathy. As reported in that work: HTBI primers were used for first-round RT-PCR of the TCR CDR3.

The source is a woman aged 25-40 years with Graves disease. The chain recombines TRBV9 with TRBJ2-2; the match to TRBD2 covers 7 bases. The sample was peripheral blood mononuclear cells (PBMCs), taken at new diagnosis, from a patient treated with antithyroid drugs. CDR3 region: CASSVGTSTGELFF. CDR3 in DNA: TGTGCCAGCAGCGTAGGGACTAGCACCGGGGAGCTGTTTTTT.